The 20 T cell receptor beta chains given below trace back to one sample, sequenced in a study of Ad26.COV2.S vaccination and SARS-CoV-2 variants. Described treatment: roughly 19 received Ad26.COV2.S at low or high dose, single or two shots; several received placebo; per-sample allocation not given. Samples were taken on day 63 after the first vaccine or placebo injection. The assay was immunoSEQ multiplex PCR, and TCRdb's table has in-frame clones only and misses some. The profile shows about 680,000 clones, more than 80% of them singletons. Sequenced material: peripheral blood, taken in a trial of Ad26.COV2.S vaccine versus placebo. The receptors were gathered from a person aged 18-65 years who received the Ad26.COV2.S COVID-19 vaccine or a placebo.

This clone was picked up one time. This chain connects TRBV30 to TRBJ2-5, with D perhaps being TRBD1 or TRBD2 (5 bases each). The CDR3 spans 13 residues. Trimming shortened V by 1 base and J by 4 bases, and 10 bases separated the two germline ends. The germline CDR1 and CDR2 sequences are GTSNPN and SVGIG (reference sequence). CDR3 sequence (DNA): TGTGCCTGGAGTGCAACTAGGGGAGAGACCCAGTACTTC. Translation gives CAWSATRGETQYF.

The CDR3 loop is CASSLTGQGIDEQYF. The DNA for the CDR3 is TGTGCCAGCAGCTTGACGGGACAGGGGATTGACGAGCAGTACTTC. The chain has TRBV5-5 and TRBJ2-7; TRBD1 agrees at 10 bases. The J segment lost 5 bases and the V segment lost 1 base, leaving 6 bases of the junction unmatched. The CDR3 spans 15 residues. CDR1 and CDR2 from the germline V gene are SGHKS and YYEKEE (reference sequence).

The chain links TRBV5-1 to TRBJ1-1; perhaps TRBD1 as D (6 bases). The V end was cut by 3 bases, the J end by 4 bases, with 10 bases between. The CDR3 has 13 residues. From germline, CDR1 is SGHRS and CDR2 YFSETQ. This CDR3 reads CASSYRGGTEAFF. The CDR3 bases are TGCGCCAGCAGCTATAGGGGGGGCACTGAAGCTTTCTTT. Full variable domain (outside the CDR3, taken from reference TRBV5-1 and TRBJ1-1): KAGVTQTPRYLIKTRGQQVTLSCSPISGHRSVSWYQQTPGQGLQFLFEYFSETQRNKGNFPGRFSGRQFSNSRSEMNVSTLELGDSALYLCASSYRGGTEAFFGQGTRLTVV.

The chain couples TRBV2 to TRBJ2-1; D call uncertain. Germline V lookup: CDR1 SNHLY, CDR2 FYNNEI. This CDR3 is built from 13 residues. The V and J ends lost 4 bases and 3 bases respectively, with 7 bases between them. CDR3 sequence reads: CASSAEIYNEQFF. In nucleotides, the CDR3 is TGTGCCAGCAGTGCAGAAATCTACAATGAGCAGTTCTTC.

The chain recombines TRBV5-1 with TRBJ1-1; 7 positions agree with TRBD1. The CDR3 runs to 15 residues. Germline CDR1 reads SGHRS; CDR2 reads YFSETQ. J lost 10 bases, V lost 4 bases, and 16 bases had no gene match. CDR3 sequence (DNA): TGCGCCAGCAGCAGCAGACAGGGAGGCCGTTTGGTAGCTTTCTTT. Its translation is CASSSRQGGRLVAFF.

The V call is TRBV18, the J call TRBJ2-5; TRBD1 might be the D (6 bases). The CDR3 spans 13 residues. V lost 5 bases to trimming and J lost 2 bases, with 9 bases between them. CDR1 and CDR2 (germline): KGHSH, LQKENI. The CDR3 protein is CASSADSQETQYF. The DNA of the CDR3 is TGTGCCAGCTCAGCGGACAGTCAAGAGACCCAGTACTTC.

This chain connects TRBV12-3 or TRBV12-4 to TRBJ1-5, with D possibly TRBD1 on 5 matching bases. Trimming removed 6 bases at V and 3 bases at J, with 9 bases between. The CDR3 sequence is 13 residues long. CDR3 protein: CASSVGDNQPQHF. The CDR3, as DNA: TGTGCCAGCAGCGTAGGGGACAATCAGCCCCAGCATTTT.

The CDR3 here is CASSYSSVPSGNTIYF. The CDR3 DNA reads TGTGCCAGCAGTTACTCAAGTGTACCCTCTGGAAACACCATATATTTT. The chain has TRBV6-5 and TRBJ1-3; no definite D call. The CDR3 is 16 amino acids. The V end was cut by 0 bases, the J end by 0 bases, with 9 bases between. Germline V gene lookup returns CDR1 MNHEY and CDR2 SVGAGI.

The chain links TRBV12-5 to TRBJ2-2, with TRBD2 identical over 13 bases. There are 20 residues in the CDR3. V shed 0 bases, J shed 5 bases, and the junction held 12 bases outside the gene matches. CDR1 and CDR2 from the germline V gene are LGHNT and FRNRAP. CDR3 loop: CASGLVRLGLAGFLTGELFF. CDR3 sequence (DNA): TGTGCTAGTGGTTTGGTAAGATTGGGACTAGCGGGATTTCTTACCGGGGAGCTGTTTTTT.

The rearrangement uses TRBV12-3 or TRBV12-4 and TRBJ2-5; no clear D. V gave up 5 bases and J gave up 2 bases, with 9 bases separating them. The CDR3 contains 13 residues. The CDR3 region has the DNA TGTGCCAGCAGTACAAAGCAACAAGAGACCCAGTACTTC. The encoded protein is CASSTKQQETQYF.

V and J are TRBV5-4 and TRBJ1-1; D is unclear. Germline V gene data show CDR1 as SGHNT and CDR2 as YYREEE (reference sequence). The CDR3 loop spans 17 amino acids. V dropped 0 bases and J dropped 0 bases, with 15 bases sitting between them. CDR3 sequence reads: CASSLGGSGGMNTEAFF. The CDR3 DNA reads as TGTGCCAGCAGCTTGGGTGGTTCAGGTGGGATGAACACTGAAGCTTTCTTT.

The chain couples TRBV10-2 to TRBJ1-3, with D maybe TRBD1 (6 bases). The germline gives CDR1 WSHSY, CDR2 SAAADI. Trimming cost V 8 bases and J 2 bases, with 10 bases left between them. The CDR3 contains 13 residues. The CDR3 coding sequence is TGCGCCAGCCGGGACATAACTGGAAACACCATATATTTT. It codes for CASRDITGNTIYF.

The genes are TRBV5-1 and TRBJ2-1; possible D gene TRBD2, 6 bases. Per the germline V gene, CDR1 is SGHRS and CDR2 is YFSETQ. The CDR3 is 16 amino acids. V lost 4 bases, J lost 8 bases, and 22 bases lay in between. The CDR3 nucleotides read TGCGCCAGCAGCGGCCGGGACTGGGTTAGTACGGATGAGCAGTTCTTC. Translating it yields CASSGRDWVSTDEQFF.

This chain joins TRBV29-1 and TRBJ1-1; perhaps TRBD1 as D (6 bases). V lost 7 bases to trimming and J lost 5 bases, with 14 bases between them. CDR1 and CDR2 (germline): SQVTM, ANQGSEA. This CDR3 comprises 12 residues. CDR3 sequence (DNA): TGCAGCGCCAACAACCAGGGGACTGAAGCTTTCTTT. Its protein product is CSANNQGTEAFF.

The chain combines TRBV27 with TRBJ1-6, with D possibly TRBD1 on 5 matching bases. The length of the CDR3 is 16 residues. V was trimmed by 2 bases and J by 7 bases, leaving 15 bases between them. Germline V CDR1 and CDR2: MNHEY, SMNVEV (reference sequence). The CDR3 nucleotides are TGTGCCAGCAGTTTAAGGGGCGGGACGGGCAATTCACCCCTCCACTTT. Residues: CASSLRGGTGNSPLHF.

V gene TRBV3-1 (or the pseudogene TRBV3-2) combines with J gene TRBJ1-6, with a weak D call TRBD1 (5 bases). Germline CDR1 is LGHDT and CDR2 is YNNKEL (reference sequence). This CDR3 comprises 15 residues. V lost 1 base, J lost 6 bases, and 10 bases lay in between. CDR3 DNA sequence: TGTGCCAGCAGCCAAGGACAGAGCTTTAATTCACCCCTCCACTTT. Protein: CASSQGQSFNSPLHF.

The chain employs TRBV18 and TRBJ2-1; no clear D. Germline V lookup: CDR1 KGHSH, CDR2 LQKENI. Trimming removed 0 bases from V and 4 bases from J, with 4 bases in between. This CDR3 has 13 amino acids. CDR3 sequence reads: CASSPPGYNEQFF. DNA for the CDR3: TGTGCCAGCTCACCACCAGGGTACAATGAGCAGTTCTTC.

This clone was detected only a few times. This sequence joins TRBV5-1 and TRBJ1-2; TRBD1 might be the D (5 bases). Between the trimmed V and J ends, which lost 2 bases and 8 bases, there was a span of 16 bases. The CDR3 is 14 residues long. The germline CDR1 and CDR2 sequences are SGHRS and YFSETQ. This CDR3 reads CASSFGSTEGGYTF. In DNA, the CDR3 is TGCGCCAGCAGCTTTGGCTCGACCGAGGGGGGCTACACCTTC.

The chain employs TRBV2 and TRBJ1-2, with 8 nucleotides matching TRBD1. With 7 bases clipped from V and 4 bases from J, the junction kept 8 bases outside the gene matches. The length of the CDR3 is 14 residues. Germline V lookup: CDR1 SNHLY, CDR2 FYNNEI. In nucleotides, the CDR3 is TGTGCCAGCAAAGTGCAGGGGGCAAGCTATGGCTACACCTTC. It translates to CASKVQGASYGYTF.

The chain is built from TRBV5-1 and TRBJ2-3; 11 bases fit TRBD2. The V gene's germline CDR1 is SGHRS and CDR2 YFSETQ. This CDR3 region has 20 residues. The V gene end was trimmed by 2 bases and the J gene end by 0 bases; junction bases not matched to a gene: 14. The CDR3 reads CASSLPVAGGSPVSTDTQYF. The CDR3 DNA follows: TGCGCCAGCAGCTTACCGGTAGCGGGAGGGTCCCCCGTCAGCACAGATACGCAGTATTTT.